This note documents a single T cell receptor beta chain sequence. Using immunoSEQ multiplex PCR, the repertoire was profiled, and TCRdb retains in-frame clones only, with some absent. The sample has around 120,000 clones; about nine tenths are singletons. These data come from a study of blood T cell repertoires in COVID-19. The source material was peripheral blood. This TCR came from a human donor with active COVID-19. The donor label of this sample is uncertain.

CDR3 loop: CASSSRQGNTGELFF. The CDR3 nucleotides read TGTGCCAGCAGCTCGAGACAGGGAAACACCGGGGAGCTGTTTTTT. The genes are TRBV7-6 and TRBJ2-2, with TRBD1 matching over 7 bases. The CDR3 has 15 amino acids. Germline CDR1 SGHVS, CDR2 FNYEAQ. J gave up 2 bases and V 4 bases, and 4 bases lay outside the gene matches. The whole variable domain, filled in from reference TRBV7-6 and TRBJ2-2, reads GAGVSQSPRYKVTKRGQDVALRCDPISGHVSLYWYRQALGQGPEFLTYFNYEAQQDKSGLPNDRFSAERPEGSISTLTIQRTEQRDSAMYRCASSSRQGNTGELFFGEGSRLTVL.